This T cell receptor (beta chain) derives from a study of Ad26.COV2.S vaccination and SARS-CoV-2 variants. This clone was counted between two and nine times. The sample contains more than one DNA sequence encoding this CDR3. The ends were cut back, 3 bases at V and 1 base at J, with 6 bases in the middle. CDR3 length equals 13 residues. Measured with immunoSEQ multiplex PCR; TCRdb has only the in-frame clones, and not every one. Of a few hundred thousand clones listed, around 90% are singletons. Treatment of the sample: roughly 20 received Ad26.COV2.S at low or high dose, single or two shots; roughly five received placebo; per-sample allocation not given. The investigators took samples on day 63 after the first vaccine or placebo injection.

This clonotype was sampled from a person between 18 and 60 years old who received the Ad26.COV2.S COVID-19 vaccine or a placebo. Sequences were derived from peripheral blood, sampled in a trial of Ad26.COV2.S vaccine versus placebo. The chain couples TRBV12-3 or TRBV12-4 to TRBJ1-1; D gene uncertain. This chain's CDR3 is CASSFVGNTEAFF. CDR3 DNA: TGTGCCAGCAGTTTTGTGGGGAACACTGAAGCTTTCTTT.